Included here is one T cell receptor beta chain sequence, with context. The source of the sample is a study of CD8+ T cells in alopecia areata. In each case, RNA was isolated and then reverse transcribed into cDNA as the sequencing template. Only in-frame clones appear in the TCRdb table, and some are missing; sequencing was by immunoSEQ multiplex PCR. The table shows 200,000 to 250,000 clones, with roughly three fifths occurring only once. V lost 2 bases and J 4 bases, leaving 11 bases between the germline ends. Germline CDR1 and CDR2: SQVTM and ANQGSEA. This CDR3 spans 13 amino acids. Sequencing was performed on CD8+ T cells sorted from blood. The chain is built from TRBV29-1 and TRBJ1-2; D not certain. This sequence was found in a human donor in good health. CDR3 in amino acids: CSVEKAVVYGYTF. The CDR3 coding sequence is TGCAGCGTTGAAAAGGCAGTCGTCTATGGCTACACCTTC.